Shown below are 23 T cell receptor beta chains from a single sample sequenced in a study of CD8 T cells in ankylosing spondylitis. Study observations and caveats: Blood of patients with ankylosing spondylitis appeared to be characterized by a TCR beta motif of several highly homologous variants.

No antigens are known for them. MiXCR was run by TCRdb on the 5' RACE reads, yielding one entry per CDR3 protein. This sample has about 330,000 distinct CDR3 sequences, with around 7.6% found just once. Material for sequencing was blood, either unsorted or a sorted T cell fraction (not recorded which). Receptors originate from a male donor with ankylosing spondylitis.

At least ten counts were recorded for this clonotype. The DNA of the CDR3 is TGCAGTGCTCCCCGGGCGGCGGGGGTTAATGAAAAACTGTTTTTT. Its protein is CSAPRAAGVNEKLFF. This chain joins TRBV20-1 and TRBJ1-4; maybe TRBD1 (5 bases). The CDR3 covers 15 residues. Germline CDR1 DFQATT, CDR2 SNEGSKA (reference sequence). Trimming cost V 5 bases and J 4 bases, with 17 bases left between them.

Only a few counts were recorded for this clonotype. V is TRBV10-3 and J is TRBJ2-3; TRBD1 or TRBD2 may be the D gene (5 bases each). From germline, CDR1 is ENHRY and CDR2 SYGVKD. This CDR3 has 13 residues. With 0 bases removed from V and 10 bases from J, the gap between germline ends came to 11 bases. The chain's CDR3 is CAISESGAAAQYF. CDR3 nucleotides: TGTGCCATCAGTGAGTCCGGGGCAGCTGCGCAGTATTTT.

This clonotype was detected ten times or more. J is TRBJ2-5 and V is TRBV20-1; D uncertain. The CDR3 has 15 residues. Germline V gene sequence: CDR1 DFQATT, CDR2 SNEGSKA (reference sequence). Trimming shortened V by 0 bases and J by 5 bases, and 16 bases separated the two germline ends. As DNA, the CDR3 is TGCAGTGCTAGAGATCCAATCAAGTCCCCCGAGACCCAGTACTTC. Protein sequence: CSARDPIKSPETQYF.

The table lists this clonotype with many counts. The chain joins TRBV5-1 to TRBJ2-2; maybe TRBD1 (6 bases). The length of the CDR3 is 14 residues. V shed 4 bases and J shed 7 bases, with 14 bases lying between them. CDR1 is SGHRS and CDR2 is YFSETQ in the germline V gene. CDR3 region: CASSVPQGHGELFF. CDR3 nucleotides: TGCGCCAGCAGCGTACCTCAGGGGCACGGGGAGCTGTTTTTT. Supplemented by reference TRBV5-1 and TRBJ2-2, the full variable domain reads KAGVTQTPRYLIKTRGQQVTLSCSPISGHRSVSWYQQTPGQGLQFLFEYFSETQRNKGNFPGRFSGRQFSNSRSEMNVSTLELGDSALYLCASSVPQGHGELFFGEGSRLTVL.

V and J are TRBV20-1 and TRBJ2-3, with TRBD2 matching over 11 bases. The CDR3 is 16 amino acids. The junction had 8 bases not matched to a gene; V was cut back by 4 bases and J by 2 bases. The germline V gene encodes CDR1 DFQATT and CDR2 SNEGSKA (reference sequence). CDR3 in amino acids: CSATDGTSGYTDTQYF. CDR3 nucleotides: TGCAGTGCTACTGATGGGACTAGCGGTTACACAGATACGCAGTATTTT.

The rearrangement links TRBV28 to TRBJ2-7; 11 bases agree with TRBD2. Germline V lookup: CDR1 MDHEN, CDR2 SYDVKM. Trimming took 6 bases from V and 3 from J; bases not matched to a gene: 7. CDR3 length: 15 amino acids. CDR3 DNA: TGTGCCAGCAGCCCCACTAGCGGGGGACGCTACGAGCAGTACTTC. Translation gives CASSPTSGGRYEQYF.

This chain joins TRBV4-1 and TRBJ1-6, with D unclear. Germline V gives CDR1 MGHRA, CDR2 YSYEKL. Deletions cut 4 bases from V and 0 bases from J, with 13 bases between. This CDR3 contains 17 residues. This chain's CDR3 is CASSPWEGLSYNSPLHF. Here the CDR3 DNA reads TGCGCCAGCAGCCCCTGGGAGGGTCTCTCCTATAATTCACCCCTCCACTTT.

This clonotype came up many times. The V gene is TRBV2, the J gene TRBJ2-7; 11 bases map to TRBD1. V lost 4 bases, J lost 2 bases, and 4 bases stayed unmatched. This CDR3 has 15 amino acids. Germline values: CDR1 SNHLY, CDR2 FYNNEI. CDR3 sequence (DNA): TGTGCCAGCAGTGCACCGGGACAGGGGGCCTACGAGCAGTACTTC. This sequence encodes CASSAPGQGAYEQYF.

This clonotype was counted only a few times. The CDR3 DNA is TGCGCCAGCAGCCCCGACGTAGCGGGAGCCGGAGATACGCAGTATTTT. Residues: CASSPDVAGAGDTQYF. The chain links TRBV5-1 to TRBJ2-3, with 9 bases fitting TRBD2. V was clipped by 4 bases and J by 5 bases; unmatched bases: 11. Looked up from germline, CDR1 is SGHRS and CDR2 is YFSETQ. The CDR3 consists of 16 residues.

This clonotype has a count of ten or more. V and J are TRBV27 and TRBJ1-1; 7 bases agree with TRBD1. V shed 5 bases, J shed 4 bases, and the junction held 4 bases outside the gene matches. Germline loops: CDR1 MNHEY, CDR2 SMNVEV (reference sequence). CDR3 size: 13 residues. The CDR3 region is CASSVRGSTEAFF. The CDR3 nucleotides are TGTGCCAGCAGTGTCAGGGGGAGCACTGAAGCTTTCTTT.

This clonotype was seen ten or more times. The rearrangement joins TRBV7-9 to TRBJ2-7; the D gene is possibly TRBD2 (6 bases). Germline lookup yields CDR1 SEHNR and CDR2 FQNEAQ (reference sequence). V lost 0 bases and J 5 bases, leaving 17 bases between the germline ends. This CDR3 contains 16 residues. The CDR3 region is CASSLAFSGRINEQYF. The CDR3 DNA reads TGTGCCAGCAGCTTAGCTTTCTCAGGGAGGATCAACGAGCAGTACTTC.

This clonotype occurred a few times. The chain has TRBV2 and TRBJ2-1, with TRBD2 matching over 14 bases. There are 13 residues in the CDR3. The V segment lost 9 bases and the J segment 9 bases; nucleotides outside the gene matches: 4. The germline gives CDR1 SNHLY, CDR2 FYNNEI. CDR3 sequence: CARTGLAGVEQFF. DNA of the CDR3: TGTGCCAGAACGGGACTAGCGGGAGTTGAGCAGTTCTTC. The full variable domain, rest sourced from reference TRBV2 and TRBJ2-1, is EPEVTQTPSHQVTQMGQEVILRCVPISNHLYFYWYRQILGQKVEFLVSFYNNEISEKSEIFDDQFSVERPDGSNFTLKIRSTKLEDSAMYFCARTGLAGVEQFFGPGTRLTVL.

This clonotype occurred a few times. V and J are TRBV9 and TRBJ2-7; possible D gene TRBD1, 6 bases. V was pared by 2 bases and J by 3 bases, with 15 bases between. Germline V gives CDR1 SGDLS, CDR2 YYNGEE. There are 15 residues in the CDR3. CDR3 protein: CASSVGQGTFYEQYF. The CDR3 DNA sequence: TGTGCCAGCAGCGTGGGGCAGGGGACGTTCTACGAGCAGTACTTC.

The rearrangement links TRBV28 to TRBJ2-1; 7 bases agree with TRBD2. The germline gives CDR1 MDHEN, CDR2 SYDVKM. This CDR3 is 14 amino acids long. The V gene end was trimmed by 6 bases and the J gene end by 8 bases; junction bases not matched to a gene: 10. The CDR3 bases are TGTGCCAGCAGAGCGGGACCCCGCTGGGATGAGCAGTTCTTC. It encodes CASRAGPRWDEQFF. Drawing the rest from reference TRBV28 and TRBJ2-1, the complete variable domain is DVKVTQSSRYLVKRTGEKVFLECVQDMDHENMFWYRQDPGLGLRLIYFSYDVKMKEKGDIPEGYSVSREKKERFSLILESASTNQTSMYLCASRAGPRWDEQFFGPGTRLTVL.

This clonotype was recorded at least ten times. The chain has TRBV12-3 or TRBV12-4 and TRBJ1-1; 8 bases agree with TRBD1. The CDR3 has 16 amino acids. The ends lost 5 bases at V and 3 bases at J; junction bases unmatched: 11. CDR3 bases: TGTGCCAGCAGTACAGGGGGAATTGGGTCTGACACTGAAGCTTTCTTT. Translating it yields CASSTGGIGSDTEAFF.

Ten or more counts support this clonotype. The chain joins TRBV18 to TRBJ1-5; D gene ambiguous. Trimming stripped 2 bases from V and 5 bases from J, with 7 bases between. The CDR3 is made up of 13 amino acids. The germline V gene has CDR1 KGHSH and CDR2 LQKENI. As DNA, the CDR3 is TGTGCCAGCTCACCAGGGTTAGATCAGCCCCAGCATTTT. Its protein product is CASSPGLDQPQHF.

The count of this clonotype is one. One end of the junction varies from germline; a read error may be responsible. The rearrangement links TRBV11-2 to TRBJ2-1; the match to TRBD1 covers 10 bases. The CDR3 spans 15 residues. Germline V lookup: CDR1 SGHAT, CDR2 FQNNGV. CDR3 protein: CASRRDRGLYNDQFF. The CDR3 DNA reads TGTGCCAGCAGACGGGACAGGGGACTGTACAATGACCAGTTCTTC.

This clonotype was recorded many times. The rearrangement uses TRBV18 and TRBJ1-1; D is unresolved. Per the germline V gene, CDR1 is KGHSH and CDR2 is LQKENI. CDR3 size: 12 residues. Trimming shortened V by 1 base and J by 7 bases, and 7 bases separated the two germline ends. The CDR3 DNA reads as TGTGCCAGCTCACCACGAGAGTATGAAGCTTTCTTT. Translation gives CASSPREYEAFF.

The chain couples TRBV15 to TRBJ2-6; the D is unclear. The CDR3 consists of 16 residues. V shed 4 bases and J shed 1 base, with 11 bases lying between them. CDR1 and CDR2 (germline): LNHNV, YYDKDF (reference sequence). CDR3 residues: CATSKSVGSGANVLTF. The CDR3 bases are TGTGCCACCAGCAAATCCGTAGGGTCTGGGGCCAACGTCCTGACTTTC.

This clonotype was recorded a few times. This chain joins TRBV15 and TRBJ1-5; tentatively, D is TRBD1 (5 bases). CDR1 and CDR2 (germline): LNHNV, YYDKDF (reference sequence). The V gene lost 0 bases and the J gene lost 6 bases, with 15 bases spanning the gap. The CDR3 extends over 16 amino acids. The CDR3, as DNA: TGTGCCACCAGCAGAGATCTAGGGGAAGGAAGTCAGCCCCAGCATTTT. Amino acid sequence: CATSRDLGEGSQPQHF.

The CDR3 DNA sequence: TGCGCCAGCAGCCTTTACGCGACAGGGACCAATCAGCCCCAGCATTTT. This sequence encodes CASSLYATGTNQPQHF. The rearrangement joins TRBV4-1 to TRBJ1-5, with 7 nucleotides matching TRBD1. The CDR3 is 16 amino acids. Germline V lookup: CDR1 MGHRA, CDR2 YSYEKL. With 4 bases clipped from V and 3 bases from J, the junction kept 9 bases outside the gene matches.

In this sample, this clonotype turned up a few times. The genes are TRBV27 and TRBJ2-1; perhaps TRBD2 as D (7 bases). Germline CDR1 MNHEY, CDR2 SMNVEV (reference sequence). This CDR3 contains 15 residues. V gave up 2 bases and J gave up 3 bases, with 11 bases separating them. The CDR3 spells CASSLRGGLYNEQFF. The DNA for the CDR3 is TGTGCCAGCAGTTTAAGGGGGGGTCTCTACAATGAGCAGTTCTTC.

V and J are TRBV27 and TRBJ2-7, with D unresolved. Germline V CDR1 and CDR2: MNHEY, SMNVEV (reference sequence). V was pared by 0 bases and J by 1 base, with 7 bases between. The CDR3 sequence is 14 residues long. The CDR3: CASSLSPESYEQYF. The CDR3 region has the DNA TGTGCCAGCAGTTTATCCCCCGAATCCTACGAGCAGTACTTC.